Listed here are 11 T cell receptor beta chains from one sample, sequenced in a study of shared clonotypes between healthy human individuals. The method was immunoSEQ multiplex PCR; TCRdb's version includes in-frame clones alone and lacks a portion of them. Of some 2,000,000 clones listed, 85% to 95% are singletons. Material for sequencing was naive CD4+ T cells sorted from blood. The subset is: CD45RA+ positively selected. Receptor source: a man younger than 30 in good health.

V usage is TRBV7-9 and J usage is TRBJ2-1; D possibly corresponds to TRBD2 (5 bases). The CDR3 has 16 amino acids. Germline V gene data show CDR1 as SEHNR and CDR2 as FQNEAQ (reference sequence). Between the trimmed V and J ends, which lost 4 bases and 7 bases, there was a span of 20 bases. This chain's CDR3 is CASSSGSGIRLNEQFF. In nucleotides, the CDR3 is TGTGCCAGCAGCTCGGGGTCGGGAATCCGCTTAAATGAGCAGTTCTTC. Based on the CDR3 plus reference TRBV7-9 and TRBJ2-1, the full variable domain is DTGVSQNPRHKITKRGQNVTFRCDPISEHNRLYWYRQTLGQGPEFLTYFQNEAQLEKSRLLSDRFSAERPKGSFSTLEIQRTEQGDSAMYLCASSSGSGIRLNEQFFGPGTRLTVL.

This sequence joins TRBV5-6 and TRBJ2-1, with 8 bases aligning to TRBD2. Germline loops: CDR1 SGHDT, CDR2 YYEEEE. J was trimmed by 10 bases and V by 4 bases; bases with no gene match: 10. The CDR3 length is 14 residues. The CDR3 is CASSPYGGGREQFF. The CDR3 nucleotides are TGTGCCAGCAGCCCCTACGGGGGGGGCAGAGAGCAGTTCTTC.

The J gene is TRBJ2-5, the V gene TRBV2; a weak D match, TRBD1 (6 bases). The V end was cut by 1 base, the J end by 2 bases, with 11 bases between. This CDR3 spans 15 amino acids. CDR1 and CDR2 from the germline V gene are SNHLY and FYNNEI. The CDR3 sequence is CASSEGRGQQETQYF. In DNA, the CDR3 is TGTGCCAGCAGTGAAGGGAGAGGACAGCAAGAGACCCAGTACTTC.

The chain uses TRBV4-3 and TRBJ2-1; 7 positions match TRBD1. This CDR3 has 16 amino acids. The trim removed 3 bases at V and 5 bases at J, leaving 10 bases unmatched. Looked up from germline, CDR1 is LGHNA and CDR2 is YSLEER. In DNA, the CDR3 is TGCGCCAGCAGCCAGGTCCGGGACAGAAATCACAATGAGCAGTTCTTC. Protein sequence: CASSQVRDRNHNEQFF.

CDR3 DNA: TGTGCCAGCAGTGAACGGCCCCATCCACCGGGGGGCTACACCTTC. Translating it yields CASSERPHPPGGYTF. The chain combines TRBV6-1 with TRBJ1-2; no definite D call. The germline V and J ends were trimmed by 2 bases and 8 bases, with 18 bases remaining between them. This CDR3 comprises 15 residues. Germline V CDR1 and CDR2: MNHNS, SASEGT.

V usage is TRBV27 and J usage is TRBJ2-7, with 8 bases identical to TRBD1. With 5 bases clipped from V and 6 bases from J, the junction kept 15 bases outside the gene matches. Germline loops: CDR1 MNHEY, CDR2 SMNVEV (reference sequence). This CDR3 contains 16 residues. The CDR3 DNA is TGTGCCAGCAGTCCTTATACAGGGGGTTCCCGAAGCGAGCAGTACTTC. It encodes CASSPYTGGSRSEQYF.

The V call is TRBV30, the J call TRBJ1-1; D gene ambiguous. Per the germline V gene, CDR1 is GTSNPN and CDR2 is SVGIG (reference sequence). The CDR3 has 13 amino acids. Trimming took 5 bases from V and 0 from J, leaving 10 bases between them. CDR3 nucleotides: TGTGCCTGGGAACCGGGCATGAACACTGAAGCTTTCTTT. Translated: CAWEPGMNTEAFF.

J is TRBJ2-7 and V is TRBV11-2, with D perhaps matching TRBD2 (6 bases). Germline-derived CDR1 and CDR2 are SGHAT and FQNNGV. V was pared by 6 bases and J by 3 bases, with 15 bases between. The CDR3 covers 14 residues. Here the CDR3 reads CASRAGTKLYEQYF. Here the CDR3 DNA reads TGTGCCAGCAGGGCGGGGACGAAACTCTACGAGCAGTACTTC.

The CDR3 sequence is CASSLVRVGGPDTQYF. DNA for the CDR3: TGTGCCAGCAGCTTAGTCCGGGTCGGGGGGCCAGATACGCAGTATTTT. The chain has TRBV13 and TRBJ2-3, with a weak D call TRBD2 (7 bases). This CDR3 region has 16 residues. V was cut by 1 base and J by 4 bases, with 15 bases left in between. Germline V gives CDR1 PRHDT, CDR2 FYEKMQ (reference sequence).

V is TRBV5-4 and J is TRBJ1-2; D perhaps matches TRBD1 (5 bases). CDR3 size: 15 residues. From germline, CDR1 is SGHNT and CDR2 YYREEE (reference sequence). Trimming removed 0 bases from V and 7 bases from J, with 16 bases in between. CDR3 DNA: TGTGCCAGCAGCTTGGATCCCCCTCAGGGAGGTGGCTACACCTTC. This gives the protein CASSLDPPQGGGYTF. Filled out from reference TRBV5-4 and TRBJ1-2, the complete variable domain reads ETGVTQSPTHLIKTRGQQVTLRCSSQSGHNTVSWYQQALGQGPQFIFQYYREEENGRGNFPPRFSGLQFPNYSSELNVNALELDDSALYLCASSLDPPQGGGYTFGSGTRLTVV.

A word on this clone: One junction end does not reproduce the germline sequence, and a read error may be involved. The chain employs TRBV4-3 and TRBJ1-4, with D unresolved. Per germline, CDR1 LGHNA and CDR2 YSLEER. The CDR3 is made up of 15 amino acids. The CDR3 bases are TGCGCCAGCAGCGAAGAGATGGGTTCGAATGAAAAACTGTTTTTT. Translated: CASSEEMGSNEKLFF.